A selection of T cell receptor beta chains follows, all from one sample in a study of Ad26.COV2.S vaccination and SARS-CoV-2 variants. Here immunoSEQ multiplex PCR was the method, and the copy in TCRdb shows in-frame clones only, minus some. This table holds 350,000 to 500,000 clones, around 90% found once. This specimen consisted of peripheral blood, obtained in a trial of Ad26.COV2.S vaccine versus placebo. These receptors originate from a person aged 18-60 years who received the Ad26.COV2.S COVID-19 vaccine or a placebo. Both conserved end residues are part of each CDR3. D genes are given only for firm matches. Expanded clones are given a class, and other clones once, few, many or no size at all.

TRBD1 TRBJ2-7 . TRBV6-5 TGTGCCAGCAGTTCGACAGGGTTCTACGAGCAGTACTTC CASSSTGFYEQYF
TRBD2 TRBJ2-3 . TRBV5-6 TGTGCCAGCAGCGCCCGCGGGGGGACAGATACGCAGTATTTT CASSARGGTDTQYF
. TRBJ1-3 . TRBV2 TGTGCCAGCAGTGAAGCGATCTCTGGAAACACCATATATTTT CASSEAISGNTIYF
TRBD1 TRBJ2-2 . TRBV19 TGTGCCACGGAACTACCGGGACAGGGAACGTCCGGGGAGCTGTTTTTT CATELPGQGTSGELFF
. TRBJ2-7 . TRBV28 TGTGCCAGCAGTTTATTGGGCGGGGTGGGTGAGCAGTACTTC CASSLLGGVGEQYF
. TRBJ2-7 . TRBV5-1 TGCGCCAGCAGCTTGCGTACAGGCCCCTCCTACGAGCAGTACTTC CASSLRTGPSYEQYF
TRBD1 TRBJ2-7 . TRBV5-1 TGCGCCAGCAGCTTGGGACAGGGGGCATACGAGCAGTACTTC CASSLGQGAYEQYF
TRBD2 TRBJ2-2 once TRBV6-5 TGTGCCAGCATGGAGCGGGAGTTCGCCGGGGAGCTGTTTTTT CASMEREFAGELFF
TRBD1 TRBJ2-5 once TRBV6-2/TRBV6-3 TGTGCCAGCAGTGCGCCGGGACAGGGGACAGAGACCCAGTACTTC CASSAPGQGTETQYF
. TRBJ1-1 . TRBV4-3 TGCGCCAGCAGCCAATTTGTTGGAAATGAGAAAAACACTGAAGCTTTCTTT CASSQFVGNEKNTEAFF
. TRBJ2-5 . TRBV28 TGTGCCAGCAGCCTTACTAGCAGCCAAGAGACCCAGTACTTC CASSLTSSQETQYF
TRBD2 TRBJ2-7 . TRBV11-3 TGTGCCAGCAGCTTGCCACTTAGCGGGAGGGCCTCCGAGCAGTACTTC CASSLPLSGRASEQYF
. TRBJ2-5 once TRBV5-1 TGCGCCAACCTCTATCCGGGACGGGCGTTCCAAGAGACCCAGTACTTC CANLYPGRAFQETQYF
. TRBJ2-1 . TRBV27 TGTGCCAGCAGTTTGCGGCGTTACAATGAGCAGTTCTTC CASSLRRYNEQFF
. TRBJ2-1 . TRBV10-2 TGCGCCAGCTTCCGGCGAGGGGGATTGGGGGACAATGAGCAGTTCTTC CASFRRGGLGDNEQFF
. TRBJ2-7 . TRBV6-1 TGTGCCAGCAGTGAAGCGCGGACACCTAAGGGGGAGCAGTACTTC CASSEARTPKGEQYF
. TRBJ2-7 . TRBV19 TGTGCCAGTAGTATAGAAGGCGGGGCGGGTTCCTACGAGCAGTACTTC CASSIEGGAGSYEQYF
. TRBJ1-5 few TRBV1 TGCACCAGCAGCCACCGACAGGGACTATACCATAGCAATCAGCCCCAGCATTTT CTSSHRQGLYHSNQPQHF
. TRBJ1-6 . TRBV30 TGTGCCTGGAGTGGGGGACCGAGGGATTCACCCCTCCACTTT CAWSGGPRDSPLHF
. TRBJ1-1 . TRBV7-9 TGTGCCAGCAGCTTAGGACAGACGAACACTGAAGCTTTCTTT CASSLGQTNTEAFF
. TRBJ2-1 . TRBV18 TGTGCCAGCTCACCAGACCGACAGAAAGACAATGAGCAGTTCTTC CASSPDRQKDNEQFF
TRBD1 TRBJ2-7 . TRBV6-2/TRBV6-3 TGTGCCAGCAGCAAGACAGGGCAGGGCTACGAGCAGTACTTC CASSKTGQGYEQYF
TRBD2 TRBJ2-1 few TRBV25-1 TGTGCCAGCAGTGCTAGCGGGACTTTAGAGCAGTTCTTC CASSASGTLEQFF
. TRBJ2-3 . TRBV12-3/TRBV12-4 TGTGCCAGCAGTTTAGACGCCAATACGCAGTATTTT CASSLDANTQYF
. TRBJ1-2 . TRBV24-1 TGTGCCACCAGTGATTCCGGGTACTATGGCTACACCTTC CATSDSGYYGYTF
TRBD1 TRBJ2-2 . TRBV5-4 TGTGCCAGCAGCATAGCCGGGACAGGGGGCCCCGGGGAGCTGTTTTTT CASSIAGTGGPGELFF
TRBD1 TRBJ1-1 . TRBV27 TGTGCCAGCAGTCCCCGGGACAGGGAGAAGGGTGAAGCTTTCTTT CASSPRDREKGEAFF
TRBD2 TRBJ2-5 many TRBV19 TGTGCCAGTAGTATCCAACCGGAGGGACTACAGTACTTC CASSIQPEGLQYF